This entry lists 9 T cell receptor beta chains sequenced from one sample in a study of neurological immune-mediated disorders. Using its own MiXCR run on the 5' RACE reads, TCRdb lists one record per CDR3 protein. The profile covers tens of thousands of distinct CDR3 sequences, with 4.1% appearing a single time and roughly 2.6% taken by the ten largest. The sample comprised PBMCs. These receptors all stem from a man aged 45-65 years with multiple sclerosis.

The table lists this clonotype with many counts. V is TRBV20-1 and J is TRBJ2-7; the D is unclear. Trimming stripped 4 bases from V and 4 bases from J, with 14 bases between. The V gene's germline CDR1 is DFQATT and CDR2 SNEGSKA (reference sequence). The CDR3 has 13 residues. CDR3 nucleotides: TGCAGTGCTATGACCCCTAACGATTACGAGCAGTACGTC. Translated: CSAMTPNDYEQYV.

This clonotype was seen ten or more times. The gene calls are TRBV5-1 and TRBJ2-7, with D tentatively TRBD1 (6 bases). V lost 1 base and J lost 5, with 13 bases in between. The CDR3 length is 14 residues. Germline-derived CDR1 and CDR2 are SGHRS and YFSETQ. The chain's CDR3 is CASSLQGQDHEQYF. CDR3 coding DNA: TGCGCCAGCAGCTTGCAGGGGCAGGACCACGAGCAGTACTTC.

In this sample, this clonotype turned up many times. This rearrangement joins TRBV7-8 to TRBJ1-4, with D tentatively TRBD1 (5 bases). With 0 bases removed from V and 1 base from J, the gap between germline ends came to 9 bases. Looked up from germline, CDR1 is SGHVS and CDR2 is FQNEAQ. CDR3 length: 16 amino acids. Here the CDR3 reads CASSLALGGTNEKLFF. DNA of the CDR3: TGTGCCAGCAGCTTAGCGCTGGGGGGAACTAATGAAAAACTGTTTTTT.

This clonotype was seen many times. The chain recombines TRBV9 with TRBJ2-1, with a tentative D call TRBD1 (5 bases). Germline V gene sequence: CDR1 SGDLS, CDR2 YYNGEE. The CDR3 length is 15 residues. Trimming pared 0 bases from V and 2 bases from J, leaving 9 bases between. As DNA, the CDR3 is TGTGCCAGCAGCGTAGATCCGACAGCCTACAATGAGCAGTTCTTC. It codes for CASSVDPTAYNEQFF.

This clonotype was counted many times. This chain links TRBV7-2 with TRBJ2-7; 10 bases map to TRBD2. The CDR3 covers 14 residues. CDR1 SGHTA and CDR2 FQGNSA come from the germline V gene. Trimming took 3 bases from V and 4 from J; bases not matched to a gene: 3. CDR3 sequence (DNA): TGTGCCAGCAGCTTTAGCGGGGGGAGGTACGAGCAGTACTTC. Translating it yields CASSFSGGRYEQYF.

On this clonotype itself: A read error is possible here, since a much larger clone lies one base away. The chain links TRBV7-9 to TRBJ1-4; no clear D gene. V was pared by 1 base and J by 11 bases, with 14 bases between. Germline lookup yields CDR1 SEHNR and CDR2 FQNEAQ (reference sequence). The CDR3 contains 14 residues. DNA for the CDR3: TGTGCCAGCAGCTTAGGGGCTGTAGGCGACAAACTGTTTTTT. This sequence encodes CASSLGAVGDKLFF.

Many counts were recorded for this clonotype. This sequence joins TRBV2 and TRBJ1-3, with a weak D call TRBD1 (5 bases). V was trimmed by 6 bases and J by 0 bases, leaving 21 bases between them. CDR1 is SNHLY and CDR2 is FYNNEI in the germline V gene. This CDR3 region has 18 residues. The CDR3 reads CASSRGTASTSSGNTIYF. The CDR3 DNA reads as TGTGCCAGCAGCCGCGGGACCGCGTCCACGAGCTCTGGAAACACCATATATTTT.

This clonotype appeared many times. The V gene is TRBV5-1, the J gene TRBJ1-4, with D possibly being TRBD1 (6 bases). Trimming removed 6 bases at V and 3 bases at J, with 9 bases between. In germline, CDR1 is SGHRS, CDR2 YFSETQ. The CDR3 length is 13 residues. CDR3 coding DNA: TGCGCCAGCACACAGGGATCTAATGAAAAACTGTTTTTT. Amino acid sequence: CASTQGSNEKLFF.

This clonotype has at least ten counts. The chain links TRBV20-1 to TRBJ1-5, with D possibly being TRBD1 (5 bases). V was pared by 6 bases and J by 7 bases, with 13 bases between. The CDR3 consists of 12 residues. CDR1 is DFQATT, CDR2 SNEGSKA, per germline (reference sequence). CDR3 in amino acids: CSAIGGDQPQHF. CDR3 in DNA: TGCAGTGCCATTGGCGGGGACCAGCCCCAGCATTTT.